This paragraph covers one T cell receptor (beta chain) sequence. Its target is not known. Generation of TCR cDNA used 5'RACE template switching (which added a universal primer site and UMIs). TCRdb reprocessed the 5' RACE reads via MiXCR and lists one record per CDR3 protein. The table shows a few hundred thousand distinct CDR3 sequences, with under 20% occurring only once. This sample was taken from a study of T cells after yellow fever vaccination. The CDR3 is made up of 17 amino acids. The J segment lost 4 bases and the V segment lost 1 base, leaving 7 bases of the junction unmatched. Looked up from germline, CDR1 is LGHNA and CDR2 is YNFKEQ. Study-wide results and limits: A weaker secondary response peaked on day 5, the primary on day 15. Most clones from primary vaccination were detected again post-booster (about 95% CD4, approximately 90% CD8). The CD4 compartment and the CD8 compartment contained a small share of clonotypes in common.

The genes are TRBV4-2 and TRBJ2-1; 10 nucleotides match TRBD1. Sequencing was performed on PBMCs, taken before the yellow fever booster vaccination. This TCR derives from a man younger than 35 who received the YFV17D yellow fever vaccine. The CDR3 DNA follows: TGTGCCAGCAGCCAAGCCGGCCAGGGACAGGGGTACAATGAGCAGTTCTTC. Its protein is CASSQAGQGQGYNEQFF.